This T cell receptor (beta chain) originates from a study of T cells in Graves' hyperthyroidism and ophthalmopathy. Trimming removed 3 bases from V and 0 bases from J; junction bases left unmatched: 8. Germline loops: CDR1 SQVTM, CDR2 ANQGSEA. There are 17 residues in the CDR3. No progression to ophthalmopathy during 18 months of follow-up defined stable disease. Patients showing uncontrolled infection, other autoimmune disease, pregnancy or lactation were ineligible. This clonotype was detected many times. Using RNA transcripts as the source, TCR beta CDR3 regions were amplified. When the TCR CDR3 underwent first-round RT-PCR, the HTBI primer set was used. TCRdb re-analysed the multiplex PCR reads in MiXCR, keeping a single row per CDR3 protein. The sample records over 300,000 distinct CDR3 sequences, 14% being singletons.

The source material was blood. The chain combines TRBV29-1 with TRBJ2-1; TRBD2 matches at 10 bases. This receptor was taken from a woman aged 55-70 years with Graves' hyperthyroidism. CDR3 residues: CSVDPAGGPSSYNEQFF. In nucleotides, the CDR3 is TGCAGCGTTGATCCAGCGGGAGGGCCTAGCTCCTACAATGAGCAGTTCTTC.